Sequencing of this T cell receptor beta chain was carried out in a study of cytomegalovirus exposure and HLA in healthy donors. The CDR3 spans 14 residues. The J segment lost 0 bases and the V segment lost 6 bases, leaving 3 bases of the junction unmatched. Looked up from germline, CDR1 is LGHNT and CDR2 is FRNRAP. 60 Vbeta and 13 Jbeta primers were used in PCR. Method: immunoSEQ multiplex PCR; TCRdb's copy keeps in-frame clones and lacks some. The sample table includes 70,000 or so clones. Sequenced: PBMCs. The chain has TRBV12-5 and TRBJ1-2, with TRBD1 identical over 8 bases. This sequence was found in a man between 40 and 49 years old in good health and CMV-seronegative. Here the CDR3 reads CASGRTGSNYGYTF. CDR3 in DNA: TGTGCTAGTGGACGGACAGGGTCTAACTATGGCTACACCTTC. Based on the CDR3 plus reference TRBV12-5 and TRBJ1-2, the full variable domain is DARVTQTPRHKVTEMGQEVTMRCQPILGHNTVFWYRQTMMQGLELLAYFRNRAPLDDSGMPKDRFSAEMPDATLATLKIQPSEPRDSAVYFCASGRTGSNYGYTFGSGTRLTVV.